There are many counts of the clone carrying this T cell receptor beta chain. The data originate from a study of T-cell reconstitution after alpha-beta-depleted transplantation in children. In germline, CDR1 is SGDLS, CDR2 YYNGEE. The CDR3 sequence is 15 residues long. Trimming left V 1 base short and J 0 bases short, with 9 bases between. Unique molecular identifiers were incorporated when the TCRbeta library was constructed. TCRdb used MiXCR to reprocess the PCR reads, holding one entry per CDR3 protein. The sample lists a few hundred thousand distinct CDR3 sequences, about 9.6% occurring once. This clonotype was sampled from a human donor who donated a stem cell graft to a child with SCID. The rearrangement uses TRBV9 and TRBJ2-3; D gene ambiguous. Sequenced here: PBMCs from the stem cell graft donor, sampled from the stem cell graft. CDR3 in amino acids: CASSVSPLSTDTQYF. The CDR3 coding sequence is TGTGCCAGCAGCGTATCCCCATTAAGCACAGATACGCAGTATTTT.